This TCR beta chain was sequenced during a study of cytomegalovirus exposure and HLA in healthy donors. Study conclusions and caveats: In a later analysis, a missense DCLRE1C variant was linked to TCR beta V- and J-gene trimming. The investigators catalogued 180 or so TCR beta chains as cytomegalovirus-associated.

Primers included in the PCR were 60 Vbeta and 13 Jbeta primers. Sequencing used immunoSEQ multiplex PCR; TCRdb keeps in-frame clones, though not all of them. The sample has about 130,000 clones; less than 10% are singletons. Notes on this clone: Its specificity is not known.

Sequencing was performed on PBMCs. This TCR was sampled from a man in his fifties or sixties in good health and CMV-seronegative.

The CDR3 sequence is CASTRGGEPYPREIYEQYF. DNA for the CDR3: TGTGCCAGCACGAGGGGGGGTGAACCCTATCCTAGAGAGATCTACGAGCAGTACTTC. V and J are TRBV21-1 and TRBJ2-7; the D call TRBD2 from the table was never checked on the DNA. TRBV21-1 is a pseudogene locus. The CDR3 is made up of 19 amino acids.